The clone carrying this T cell receptor (beta chain) appeared once. The antigen is undetermined. Germline is not matched at one junction end, which may reflect a read error. CDR1 is SSHAT, CDR2 FNYEAQ, per germline (reference sequence). The CDR3 is made up of 13 amino acids. Each case's diagnosis was confirmed by two pathologists on H&E. Generated by immunoSEQ multiplex PCR, the TCRdb table keeps only in-frame clones and is missing some. The data hold 10,000 or so clones, with roughly three quarters observed a single time. The source of the sample is a study of immune evolution from preneoplasia to lung adenocarcinoma. Findings of the study overall: T cell clonality was higher in KRAS-mutant than EGFR-mutant or wild-type nodules.

The sequence came from a donor older than 65 with lung adenocarcinoma. The sequenced sample was FFPE minimally invasive lung adenocarcinoma tissue. The gene calls are TRBV7-7 and TRBJ1-1; no reliable D call. The DNA of the CDR3 is TGTGCTAGCAGCTTAAGGGCGAACACTGAAGCTTTCTTT. Protein: CASSLRANTEAFF.